This T cell receptor (beta chain) emerged from a study of blood T cells in healthy people across ages. V lost 6 bases and J lost 5, with 14 bases in between. The CDR3 spans 13 residues. Germline CDR1 and CDR2: SNHLY and FYNNEI. Alongside a J-beta primer mix, a sample-barcoded 5' primer served in a second PCR lasting roughly 7 to 11 cycles. TCRdb fed the 5' RACE reads into MiXCR, producing one record per CDR3 protein. The data show 600,000 to 800,000 distinct CDR3 sequences, 20% to 25% seen once. The genes are TRBV2 and TRBJ2-7; either TRBD1 or TRBD2 may fit D (6 bases each). Material: blood. The TCR was taken from a man between 65 and 80 years old in good health. The CDR3 here is CASSQIRGDEQYF. CDR3 DNA: TGTGCCAGCAGCCAAATAAGGGGGGACGAGCAGTACTTC.